What follows are 12 T cell receptor beta chains derived from one specimen sequenced in a study of brain T cells in children with intractable seizures. Profiling relied on immunoSEQ multiplex PCR, and the TCRdb table lists in-frame clones only, not all of them. Here the sample spans tens of thousands of clones, around 91% being singletons. The sequencing here drew on peripheral blood, taken at surgery. The receptors originated from a girl between 2 and 10 years old with Rasmussen encephalitis and intractable seizures.

This clone was observed once. The V and J genes are TRBV5-6 and TRBJ1-2; weak D call: TRBD1 (6 bases). CDR3 size: 15 residues. Trimming pared 5 bases from V and 1 base from J, leaving 15 bases between. CDR1 is SGHDT, CDR2 YYEEEE, per germline. The CDR3 here is CASRLRGGINYGYTF. The CDR3 DNA is TGTGCCAGCAGGCTCCGGGGGGGCATTAACTATGGCTACACCTTC.

V usage is TRBV5-1 and J usage is TRBJ2-2; D is ambiguous. V lost 4 bases and J 1 base, leaving 20 bases between the germline ends. Per germline, CDR1 SGHRS and CDR2 YFSETQ. The CDR3 has 18 residues. The CDR3 spells CASSENLGGVLNTGELFF. Written as DNA, the CDR3 is TGCGCCAGCAGCGAAAACCTTGGTGGGGTCTTGAACACCGGGGAGCTGTTTTTT.

This chain links TRBV29-1 with TRBJ1-3; D is possibly TRBD1 (6 bases). This CDR3 has 15 residues. Trimming stripped 3 bases from V and 1 base from J, with 13 bases between. Germline V lookup: CDR1 SQVTM, CDR2 ANQGSEA. CDR3 sequence: CSVEFGQSSGNTIYF. CDR3 nucleotides: TGCAGCGTTGAGTTCGGACAGTCATCTGGAAACACCATATATTTT.

J is TRBJ2-7 and V is TRBV10-2, with 10 bases identical to TRBD1. The CDR3 is 15 amino acids. Per germline, CDR1 WSHSY and CDR2 SAAADI. V dropped 4 bases and J dropped 4; count of bases not matched to a gene: 7. For the CDR3, the DNA is TGCGCCAGCAGTGTCCTAGGGACAGGGGCTTACGAGCAGTACTTC. This translates into CASSVLGTGAYEQYF.

The chain is built from TRBV30 and TRBJ1-6; D remains unclear. The CDR3 covers 15 residues. The germline gives CDR1 GTSNPN, CDR2 SVGIG (reference sequence). The V end lost 0 bases, the J end lost 5 bases, and 11 bases lay between the germline ends. The CDR3 DNA follows: TGTGCCTGGAGTGTTTTAAGGGCCGATAATTCACCCCTCCACTTT. Translated: CAWSVLRADNSPLHF.

V is TRBV27 and J is TRBJ1-6; the D gene is possibly TRBD1 (5 bases). The V end was cut by 5 bases, the J end by 5 bases, with 16 bases between. The CDR3 is 16 amino acids. Germline assignment: CDR1 MNHEY and CDR2 SMNVEV (reference sequence). DNA of the CDR3: TGTGCCAGCAGTCGGGGGACTGCGCTCAATAATTCACCCCTCCACTTT. Translating gives CASSRGTALNNSPLHF.

This sequence joins TRBV7-6 and TRBJ1-4; 9 bases line up with TRBD1. Per germline, CDR1 SGHVS and CDR2 FNYEAQ. Trimming at V came to 5 bases and at J to 8 bases, leaving 6 bases not matched to a gene. The CDR3 has 14 amino acids. The CDR3 region is CASSPGQGGEKLFF. The CDR3 DNA follows: TGTGCCAGCAGCCCGGGACAGGGAGGGGAAAAACTGTTTTTT.

The V call is TRBV7-9, the J call TRBJ1-2; 8 bases are a match to TRBD1. CDR1 is SEHNR and CDR2 is FQNEAQ in the germline V gene (reference sequence). J was trimmed by 5 bases and V by 2 bases; bases with no gene match: 4. The CDR3 length is 14 residues. CDR3 loop: CASSLMQGAYGYTF. The CDR3 bases are TGTGCCAGCAGCTTAATGCAGGGGGCGTATGGCTACACCTTC.

J is TRBJ2-7 and V is TRBV18; TRBD1 matches 7 bases. Germline loops: CDR1 KGHSH, CDR2 LQKENI. This CDR3 is built from 14 residues. With 4 bases clipped from V and 4 bases from J, the junction kept 7 bases outside the gene matches. The CDR3 sequence is CASSRLDRIYEQYF. The CDR3, as DNA: TGTGCCAGCTCACGGTTGGACAGGATATACGAGCAGTACTTC.

The V and J genes are TRBV2 and TRBJ1-2, with D possibly matching TRBD1 (5 bases). CDR3 length equals 16 residues. Per the germline V gene, CDR1 is SNHLY and CDR2 is FYNNEI. V was trimmed by 11 bases and J by 3 bases, leaving 25 bases between them. Here the CDR3 reads CAGYRDKDSTHYGYTF. In DNA form, the CDR3 reads TGTGCCGGGTACCGAGACAAAGACAGTACCCACTATGGCTACACCTTC.

The chain links TRBV7-9 to TRBJ2-7; D gene ambiguous. CDR3 size: 14 residues. The germline V gene encodes CDR1 SEHNR and CDR2 FQNEAQ (reference sequence). V lost 5 bases and J 3 bases, leaving 14 bases between the germline ends. In DNA, the CDR3 is TGTGCCAGCAGCCAGGCCCAGGTAGGCTACGAGCAGTACTTC. It is translated as CASSQAQVGYEQYF.

This clone was detected a few times. The J gene is TRBJ2-1, the V gene TRBV19, with unresolved D. Germline V gene lookup returns CDR1 LNHDA and CDR2 SQIVND (reference sequence). V was trimmed by 10 bases and J by 0 bases, leaving 19 bases between them. The CDR3 has 16 residues. This CDR3 reads CATSPVGKSSYNEQFF. The CDR3 coding sequence is TGTGCCACCTCCCCCGTAGGGAAGAGCTCCTACAATGAGCAGTTCTTC.